These 8 T cell receptor beta chains were sequenced from one sample in a study of T cell repertoires in cytomegalovirus infection. These TCRs are of unknown antigen specificity. TCRdb analysed the reads with MiXCR anew, one entry per CDR3 protein. Seen here are about half a million distinct CDR3 sequences, around a third observed once, and the top ten hold 15% to 20%. Sample: cultured PBMCs, taken from culture after CMV antigen stimulation. The source is a human donor in good health (CMV status not recorded). Some clones in this sample may be carry-over from other donors' samples.

The V and J genes are TRBV10-3 and TRBJ2-7, with D perhaps matching TRBD1 (5 bases). The ends were cut back, 4 bases at V and 7 bases at J, with 17 bases in the middle. This CDR3 comprises 14 residues. In germline, CDR1 is ENHRY, CDR2 SYGVKD. CDR3 coding DNA: TGTGCCATCAGTGGGGTCAGGGAAGTTGGAGAGCAGTACTTC. Its translation: CAISGVREVGEQYF.

Of note for this clonotype: This may be a read error: a much more frequent sequence differs by one nucleotide. CDR3 in DNA: TGTGCCAGCAGCTTAGTAGGGGGCCTGAACACTGAAGCTTTGTTT. Translation: CASSLVGGLNTEALF. V and J are TRBV7-2 and TRBJ1-1; 7 positions agree with TRBD1. This CDR3 is 15 amino acids long. The germline V gene has CDR1 SGHTA and CDR2 FQGNSA.

This clonotype was observed at least ten times. The V gene is TRBV7-2, the J gene TRBJ1-3; D ambiguous. The CDR3 extends over 15 amino acids. CDR1 is SGHTA, CDR2 FQGNSA, per germline. Trimming left V 3 bases short and J 0 bases short, with 9 bases between. CDR3: CASSFKGSSGNTIYF. DNA of the CDR3: TGTGCCAGCAGCTTCAAAGGGAGCTCTGGAAACACCATATATTTT.

This chain connects TRBV12-5 to TRBJ1-5, with 7 bases identical to TRBD1. The CDR3 is 16 amino acids. From germline, CDR1 is LGHNT and CDR2 FRNRAP. V was clipped by 6 bases and J by 4 bases; unmatched bases: 12. Here the CDR3 DNA reads TGTGCTAGTGGCAAACTTCGACAGGGAATAAATCAGCCCCAGCATTTT. Amino acid sequence: CASGKLRQGINQPQHF.

A few counts support this clonotype. The rearrangement joins TRBV7-2 to TRBJ2-7; TRBD2 agrees at 14 bases. Germline values: CDR1 SGHTA, CDR2 FQGNSA. This CDR3 spans 16 amino acids. Trimming took 4 bases from V and 3 from J; bases not matched to a gene: 5. CDR3 loop: CASSSDGTSGGYEQYV. In DNA, the CDR3 is TGTGCCAGCAGCTCAGACGGGACTAGCGGGGGCTACGAGCAGTACGTC.

The CDR3 loop is CASSQSRDSGAVETQYF. The CDR3 bases are TGCGCCAGCAGTCAATCCCGGGACAGCGGGGCAGTAGAGACCCAGTACTTC. The V gene is TRBV23-1, the J gene TRBJ2-5; TRBD1 or TRBD2 may be the D gene (7 bases each). TRBV23-1 is annotated as an ORF whose role is uncertain. This CDR3 is built from 17 residues. Trimming removed 0 bases from V and 4 bases from J, with 18 bases in between.

The chain carries TRBV6-1 and TRBJ2-3, with D maybe TRBD2 (6 bases). Looked up from germline, CDR1 is MNHNS and CDR2 is SASEGT. V was clipped by 11 bases and J by 0 bases, with 9 bases between them. This CDR3 spans 12 amino acids. CDR3 sequence: CAGGLSTDTQYF. The CDR3 DNA is TGTGCCGGGGGACTTAGCACAGATACGCAGTATTTT.

At least ten counts were recorded for this clonotype. CDR3 sequence reads: CASSSRGETQYF. CDR3 nucleotides: TGTGCCAGCAGCTCCCGGGGGGAGACCCAGTACTTC. The genes are TRBV7-2 and TRBJ2-5, with D perhaps TRBD2 (6 bases). Trimming took off 4 bases at V and 5 bases at J, with 8 bases between the two ends. Germline CDR1 SGHTA, CDR2 FQGNSA. CDR3 size: 12 residues.